The clone carrying this T cell receptor (beta chain) was picked up a small number of times. The record originates from a study of OX40 agonist ivuxolimab in advanced cancers. The table came from immunoSEQ multiplex PCR; TCRdb's copy has only in-frame clones and leaves some out. The profile covers around 98,000 clones, with 70% to 90% appearing a single time and roughly 0.5% taken by the ten largest. The CDR3 loop spans 10 amino acids. Trimming removed 8 bases from V and 3 bases from J, with 4 bases in between. Germline CDR1 is MDHEN and CDR2 is SYDVKM. The J gene is TRBJ1-1, the V gene TRBV28, with D unresolved. Sequences were derived from CD4+ or CD8+ T cells sorted from blood, sampled in a trial of the OX40 agonist ivuxolimab. The sequence came from an adult with an advanced solid tumor such as melanoma, head and neck, liver or kidney cancer. The CDR3 DNA sequence: TGTGCCAGCGGATACACTGAAGCTTTCTTT. Its protein product is CASGYTEAFF.